These 17 T cell receptor beta chains were sequenced from one sample in a study of PD-L1 blockade in urothelial cancer. Here immunoSEQ multiplex PCR was the method, and the copy in TCRdb shows in-frame clones only, minus some. The sample lists approximately 100,000 clones; about 90% were seen once. The sample here was PBMCs, taken around atezolizumab (anti-PD-L1) treatment. The receptors originated from a woman over 75 with urothelial cancer.

V is TRBV4-2 and J is TRBJ1-1, with D unclear. CDR3 length: 15 amino acids. The germline V gene has CDR1 LGHNA and CDR2 YNFKEQ. V was cut by 0 bases and J by 2 bases, with 10 bases left in between. In DNA form, the CDR3 reads TGTGCCAGCAGCCAAGAGGCACAGAAAAACACTGAAGCTTTCTTT. This encodes CASSQEAQKNTEAFF.

V usage is TRBV5-1 and J usage is TRBJ1-1, with D tentatively TRBD1 (5 bases). This CDR3 spans 14 amino acids. Per the germline V gene, CDR1 is SGHRS and CDR2 is YFSETQ. Deletions cut 4 bases from V and 3 bases from J, with 13 bases between. The CDR3 here is CASSGGGLDTEAFF. CDR3 coding DNA: TGCGCCAGCAGCGGGGGGGGTCTGGACACTGAAGCTTTCTTT.

In its sample, this clone was seen a few times. CDR3: CASNPTGINQPQHF. CDR3 coding DNA: TGTGCCAGTAACCCGACAGGGATCAATCAGCCCCAGCATTTT. The chain carries TRBV19 and TRBJ1-5; 7 nucleotides match TRBD1. This CDR3 is 14 amino acids long. After removal of 7 bases from V and 3 bases from J, the junction contained 6 bases not matched to a gene. Germline lookup yields CDR1 LNHDA and CDR2 SQIVND (reference sequence). Supplemented by reference TRBV19 and TRBJ1-5, the full variable domain reads DGGITQSPKYLFRKEGQNVTLSCEQNLNHDAMYWYRQDPGQGLRLIYYSQIVNDFQKGDIAEGYSVSREKKESFPLTVTSAQKNPTAFYLCASNPTGINQPQHFGDGTRLSIL.

V gene TRBV6-6 combines with J gene TRBJ1-4; TRBD1 aligns across 8 bases. The CDR3 length is 13 residues. V dropped 5 bases and J dropped 6; count of bases not matched to a gene: 2. Germline assignment: CDR1 MNHNY and CDR2 SVGAGI (reference sequence). In DNA, the CDR3 is TGTGCCAGCAGTCCAGGGGGCGATGAAAAACTGTTTTTT. This translates into CASSPGGDEKLFF.

The rearrangement joins TRBV18 to TRBJ2-7; D may be TRBD1 (5 bases). The CDR3 is made up of 12 amino acids. Trimming cost V 4 bases and J 6 bases, with 10 bases left between them. Per germline, CDR1 KGHSH and CDR2 LQKENI. CDR3 DNA sequence: TGTGCCAGCTCACTAAGGGGAACCGAGCAGTACTTC. This codes for CASSLRGTEQYF.

V is TRBV7-3 and J is TRBJ2-1; maybe TRBD1 (6 bases). Trimming cost V 2 bases and J 12 bases, with 20 bases left between them. Germline CDR1 is SGHTA and CDR2 is FQGTGA. The CDR3 contains 15 residues. The CDR3 region is CASSLGAGETSGQFF. The CDR3 DNA reads TGTGCCAGCAGCTTAGGGGCAGGGGAGACTTCGGGGCAGTTCTTC.

V and J are TRBV6-1 and TRBJ1-5; no clear D gene. Per germline, CDR1 MNHNS and CDR2 SASEGT. This CDR3 is built from 13 residues. The V end lost 2 bases, the J end lost 5 bases, and 7 bases lay between the germline ends. The DNA for the CDR3 is TGTGCCAGCAGTGAATTTACAGATCAGCCCCAGCATTTT. Translation: CASSEFTDQPQHF.

The CDR3 sequence: CASSSGTDTQYF. CDR3 bases: TGTGCCAGCAGCTCAGGCACAGATACGCAGTATTTT. This rearrangement joins TRBV7-7 to TRBJ2-3; unclear D gene. Germline V gene sequence: CDR1 SSHAT, CDR2 FNYEAQ (reference sequence). V lost 4 bases to trimming and J lost 1 base, with 3 bases between them. CDR3 length: 12 residues.

The rearrangement uses TRBV5-1 and TRBJ2-3; 12 nucleotides match TRBD2. V shed 5 bases, J shed 2 bases, and the junction held 9 bases outside the gene matches. The germline V gene encodes CDR1 SGHRS and CDR2 YFSETQ. This CDR3 region has 17 residues. For the CDR3, the DNA is TGCGCCAGCAGGGCCGGGGGACTAGCGGGCGACACAGATACGCAGTATTTT. Translating gives CASRAGGLAGDTDTQYF.

This clone has more than one count but fewer than ten. The genes are TRBV2 and TRBJ2-2, with TRBD2 matching over 7 bases. The CDR3 sequence is 13 residues long. V shed 7 bases and J 7 bases; nucleotides not matched to a gene: 6. Germline-derived CDR1 and CDR2 are SNHLY and FYNNEI. CDR3 protein: CASKTSYGGELFF. Here the CDR3 DNA reads TGTGCCAGCAAGACTAGCTATGGCGGGGAGCTGTTTTTT.

The rearrangement joins TRBV18 to TRBJ2-5, with 12 bases that match TRBD2. The CDR3 is made up of 17 amino acids. Trimming removed 4 bases from V and 3 bases from J; junction bases left unmatched: 9. Germline CDR1 reads KGHSH; CDR2 reads LQKENI. The CDR3 nucleotides are TGTGCCAGCTCACTACAGACTAGCGGGAGTCAAAAAGAGACCCAGTACTTC. Protein product: CASSLQTSGSQKETQYF. Full variable domain (rest looked up from reference TRBV18 and TRBJ2-5): NAGVMQNPRHLVRRRGQEARLRCSPMKGHSHVYWYRQLPEEGLKFMVYLQKENIIDESGMPKERFSAEFPKEGPSILRIQQVVRGDSAAYFCASSLQTSGSQKETQYFGPGTRLLVL.

The chain is built from TRBV11-2 and TRBJ2-6; no reliable D call. The CDR3 extends over 13 amino acids. From germline, CDR1 is SGHAT and CDR2 FQNNGV. The germline V and J ends were trimmed by 5 bases and 3 bases, with 5 bases remaining between them. CDR3 in DNA: TGTGCCAGCAGCCCGGGTGGGGCCAACGTCCTGACTTTC. Residues: CASSPGGANVLTF.

This sequence joins TRBV11-3 and TRBJ2-7, with 8 bases aligning to TRBD1. The CDR3 extends over 15 amino acids. Germline loops: CDR1 SGHNT, CDR2 YENEEA. Unmatched junction bases numbered 8, after V lost 5 bases and J lost 2 bases. CDR3 sequence (DNA): TGTGCCAGCAGCACAGGGGGGTCTGACCCCTACGAGCAGTACTTC. As protein: CASSTGGSDPYEQYF.

The chain is built from TRBV6-6 and TRBJ1-4; maybe TRBD1 (5 bases). The CDR3 is 12 residues long. V was clipped by 8 bases and J by 3 bases, with 7 bases between them. Germline V gene lookup returns CDR1 MNHNY and CDR2 SVGAGI (reference sequence). This CDR3 is CASGAANEKLFF. DNA of the CDR3: TGTGCCAGCGGGGCAGCTAATGAAAAACTGTTTTTT.

The chain couples TRBV27 to TRBJ2-2, with D maybe TRBD2 (5 bases). CDR1 MNHEY and CDR2 SMNVEV come from the germline V gene (reference sequence). This CDR3 contains 14 residues. Trimming left V 3 bases short and J 5 bases short, with 10 bases between. For the CDR3, the DNA is TGTGCCAGCAGTTTTGCGGGCTTAACCGGGGAGCTGTTTTTT. Protein sequence: CASSFAGLTGELFF.

This chain connects TRBV19 to TRBJ1-5, with 8 bases fitting TRBD1. This CDR3 spans 14 amino acids. J was trimmed by 3 bases and V by 6 bases; bases with no gene match: 4. Per germline, CDR1 LNHDA and CDR2 SQIVND (reference sequence). Here the CDR3 DNA reads TGTGCCAGTAGGTCGACAGGGGCCAATCAGCCCCAGCATTTT. It codes for CASRSTGANQPQHF.

The chain is built from TRBV5-1 and TRBJ2-1; TRBD2 aligns across 11 bases. CDR1 SGHRS and CDR2 YFSETQ come from the germline V gene. V lost 4 bases to trimming and J lost 7 bases; unmatched junction nucleotides: 16. This CDR3 is 18 amino acids long. This chain's CDR3 is CASSLTGTSGLPGNEQFF. CDR3 DNA: TGCGCCAGCAGCCTGACCGGGACTAGCGGCCTCCCAGGGAATGAGCAGTTCTTC.